This is a list of T cell receptor beta chains from one sample in a study of early T cells in non-severe SARS-CoV-2 infection. TCRdb itself ran the 5' RACE reads through MiXCR, one entry per CDR3 protein. The data show about 83,000 distinct CDR3 sequences, 9% to 15% seen once. Sequenced: whole blood. These TCRs come from an adult who was a healthcare worker with PCR-confirmed SARS-CoV-2 infection or an uninfected control (not recorded which). The CDR3 runs from the conserved cysteine through the conserved F or W. Fields, in order: V gene, J gene, D gene, clone size, CDR3 protein, CDR3 DNA. A D gene is named only where the DNA matches it firmly. Size is stated for part of the rows, as once, few or many counts, or as a class when the clone is expanded.

V gene: TRBV20-1
J gene: TRBJ2-5
D gene: .
clone size: few
CDR3 protein: CSGQPQETQYF
CDR3 DNA: TGCAGTGGACAGCCACAAGAGACCCAGTACTTC

V gene: TRBV7-9
J gene: TRBJ2-7
D gene: .
clone size: few
CDR3 protein: CASSSADRPGAYEQYF
CDR3 DNA: TGTGCCAGCAGCTCGGCCGATCGCCCGGGGGCCTACGAGCAGTACTTC

V gene: TRBV27
J gene: TRBJ2-1
D gene: .
clone size: few
CDR3 protein: CASSLSYARERVNEQFF
CDR3 DNA: TGTGCCAGCAGTTTATCTTATGCTCGGGAGCGGGTAAATGAGCAGTTCTTC

V gene: TRBV3-1
J gene: TRBJ1-2
D gene: .
clone size: many
CDR3 protein: CASSQDRREGNGYTF
CDR3 DNA: TGTGCCAGCAGCCAAGATCGTAGGGAGGGGAATGGCTACACCTTC

V gene: TRBV20-1
J gene: TRBJ1-3
D gene: .
clone size: .
CDR3 protein: CPNGVEGSGNTIYF
CDR3 DNA: TGCCCCAACGGTGTAGAGGGCTCCGGAAACACCATATATTTT

V gene: TRBV4-2
J gene: TRBJ1-4
D gene: .
clone size: many
CDR3 protein: CASSQSRGTTNEKLFF
CDR3 DNA: TGTGCCAGCAGCCAAAGCCGGGGAACAACTAATGAAAAACTGTTTTTT

V gene: TRBV5-1
J gene: TRBJ2-1
D gene: .
clone size: .
CDR3 protein: CASSLGGFQPYNEQFF
CDR3 DNA: TGCGCCAGCAGCTTGGGGGGCTTCCAGCCTTACAATGAGCAGTTCTTC

V gene: TRBV5-5
J gene: TRBJ1-6
D gene: .
clone size: .
CDR3 protein: CASSFPEGNSPLHF
CDR3 DNA: TGTGCCAGCAGCTTCCCCGAAGGGAATTCACCCCTCCACTTT

V gene: TRBV27
J gene: TRBJ2-7
D gene: TRBD1
clone size: few
CDR3 protein: CASSLAPGTGVYEQYF
CDR3 DNA: TGTGCCAGCAGCTTAGCTCCCGGGACAGGGGTCTACGAGCAGTACTTC

V gene: TRBV3-1
J gene: TRBJ2-7
D gene: TRBD2
clone size: many
CDR3 protein: CASSQASGSFYEQYF
CDR3 DNA: TGTGCCAGCAGCCAAGCTAGCGGGAGCTTCTACGAGCAGTACTTC

V gene: TRBV28
J gene: TRBJ2-5
D gene: .
clone size: few
CDR3 protein: CASSLPLGPQETQYF
CDR3 DNA: TGTGCCAGCAGTTTGCCACTGGGCCCACAAGAGACCCAGTACTTC

V gene: TRBV5-5
J gene: TRBJ1-1
D gene: .
clone size: many
CDR3 protein: CASSTLLSSGANTEAFF
CDR3 DNA: TGTGCCAGCAGCACCCTTTTGAGTTCTGGGGCTAACACTGAAGCTTTCTTT

V gene: TRBV7-9
J gene: TRBJ2-7
D gene: .
clone size: .
CDR3 protein: CASSFGGTSPDEQYF
CDR3 DNA: TGTGCCAGCAGCTTCGGGGGAACTAGTCCTGACGAGCAGTACTTC

V gene: TRBV3-1
J gene: TRBJ2-4
D gene: .
clone size: few
CDR3 protein: CASSQELGKNIQYF
CDR3 DNA: TGTGCCAGCAGCCAAGAATTGGGAAAAAACATTCAGTACTTC

V gene: TRBV10-3
J gene: TRBJ2-7
D gene: TRBD2
clone size: many
CDR3 protein: CAIRRAGGQYEQYF
CDR3 DNA: TGTGCCATCAGACGAGCGGGAGGGCAATACGAGCAGTACTTC

V gene: TRBV5-1
J gene: TRBJ2-3
D gene: TRBD1
clone size: many
CDR3 protein: CASSLVSGQPTDTQYF
CDR3 DNA: TGCGCCAGCAGCTTGGTATCGGGACAGCCTACAGATACGCAGTATTTT

V gene: TRBV12-3/TRBV12-4
J gene: TRBJ2-5
D gene: .
clone size: many
CDR3 protein: CASSFRGQETQYF
CDR3 DNA: TGTGCCAGCAGTTTCCGGGGGCAAGAGACCCAGTACTTC

V gene: TRBV27
J gene: TRBJ2-7
D gene: TRBD1
clone size: .
CDR3 protein: CASSPKGQGVYEQYF
CDR3 DNA: TGTGCCAGCAGTCCCAAGGGACAGGGCGTCTACGAGCAGTACTTC

V gene: TRBV12-3/TRBV12-4
J gene: TRBJ2-5
D gene: .
clone size: .
CDR3 protein: CASSRDRINQETQYF
CDR3 DNA: TGTGCCAGCAGTCGCGACAGAATTAATCAAGAGACCCAGTACTTC

V gene: TRBV20-1
J gene: TRBJ2-3
D gene: TRBD2
clone size: .
CDR3 protein: CSARDLRQTSGADTQYF
CDR3 DNA: TGCAGTGCTAGAGATCTTAGGCAGACTAGCGGCGCAGATACGCAGTATTTT

V gene: TRBV3-1
J gene: TRBJ2-7
D gene: TRBD2
clone size: .
CDR3 protein: CASSQFTGTSFYEQYF
CDR3 DNA: TGTGCCAGCAGCCAATTCACGGGGACTAGCTTCTACGAGCAGTACTTC

V gene: TRBV15
J gene: TRBJ2-1
D gene: TRBD2
clone size: many
CDR3 protein: CATSRDSLAGVEEQFF
CDR3 DNA: TGTGCCACCAGCAGAGATTCGCTAGCGGGAGTTGAGGAGCAGTTCTTC

V gene: TRBV7-6
J gene: TRBJ2-7
D gene: .
clone size: few
CDR3 protein: CASSSAPYEQYF
CDR3 DNA: TGTGCCAGCAGCTCCGCCCCCTACGAGCAGTACTTC

V gene: TRBV7-2
J gene: TRBJ2-1
D gene: .
clone size: .
CDR3 protein: CASTVQAPPDEQFF
CDR3 DNA: TGTGCCAGCACCGTTCAGGCTCCCCCCGATGAGCAGTTCTTC

V gene: TRBV12-3/TRBV12-4
J gene: TRBJ2-7
D gene: .
clone size: few
CDR3 protein: CASSLGLDYVEQYF
CDR3 DNA: TGTGCCAGCAGTTTAGGACTAGACTACGTCGAGCAGTACTTC

V gene: TRBV5-1
J gene: TRBJ2-7
D gene: TRBD1
clone size: .
CDR3 protein: CASSLFGQAYEQYF
CDR3 DNA: TGCGCCAGCAGCTTGTTCGGACAGGCCTACGAGCAGTACTTC

V gene: TRBV20-1
J gene: TRBJ2-7
D gene: TRBD2
clone size: .
CDR3 protein: CSAYLSGSDEQYF
CDR3 DNA: TGCAGTGCATATCTTAGCGGGAGCGACGAGCAGTACTTC

V gene: TRBV18
J gene: TRBJ2-5
D gene: .
clone size: many
CDR3 protein: CASSEQGLETQYF
CDR3 DNA: TGTGCCAGCTCCGAACAGGGATTAGAGACCCAGTACTTC

V gene: TRBV12-3/TRBV12-4
J gene: TRBJ1-1
D gene: .
clone size: .
CDR3 protein: CASSFSSGPTEAFF
CDR3 DNA: TGTGCCAGCAGTTTTTCATCAGGGCCCACTGAAGCTTTCTTT

V gene: TRBV7-2
J gene: TRBJ2-1
D gene: .
clone size: .
CDR3 protein: CASSLLTVLSSYNEQFF
CDR3 DNA: TGTGCCAGCAGCTTACTGACAGTCCTGAGCTCCTACAATGAGCAGTTCTTC

V gene: TRBV29-1
J gene: TRBJ1-3
D gene: .
clone size: .
CDR3 protein: CSVEGTVGNTIYF
CDR3 DNA: TGCAGCGTTGAAGGGACTGTTGGAAACACCATATATTTT

V gene: TRBV20-1
J gene: TRBJ2-1
D gene: TRBD2
clone size: few
CDR3 protein: CSALLAESYNEQFF
CDR3 DNA: TGCAGTGCTCTACTAGCGGAAAGCTACAATGAGCAGTTCTTC

V gene: TRBV9
J gene: TRBJ2-7
D gene: .
clone size: many
CDR3 protein: CASSVGSLETYEQYF
CDR3 DNA: TGTGCCAGCAGCGTAGGTTCTCTAGAAACTTACGAGCAGTACTTC

V gene: TRBV9
J gene: TRBJ2-2
D gene: .
clone size: few
CDR3 protein: CASSVNWAPGELFF
CDR3 DNA: TGTGCCAGCAGCGTAAATTGGGCCCCCGGGGAGCTGTTTTTT

V gene: TRBV7-9
J gene: TRBJ2-4
D gene: .
clone size: few
CDR3 protein: CASSLAEAKNIQYF
CDR3 DNA: TGTGCCAGCAGCTTAGCGGAAGCCAAAAACATTCAGTACTTC